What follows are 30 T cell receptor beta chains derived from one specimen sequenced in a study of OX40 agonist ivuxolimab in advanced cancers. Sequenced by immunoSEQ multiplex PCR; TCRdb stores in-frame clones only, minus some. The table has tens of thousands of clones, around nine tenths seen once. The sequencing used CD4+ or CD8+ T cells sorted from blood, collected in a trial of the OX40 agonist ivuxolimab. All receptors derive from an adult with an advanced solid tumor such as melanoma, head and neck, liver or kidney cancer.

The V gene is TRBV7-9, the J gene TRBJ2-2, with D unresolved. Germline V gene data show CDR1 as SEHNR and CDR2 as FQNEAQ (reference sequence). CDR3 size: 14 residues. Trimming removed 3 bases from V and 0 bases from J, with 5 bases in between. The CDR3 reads CASSFSTNTGELFF. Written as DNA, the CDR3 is TGTGCCAGCAGCTTCTCAACGAACACCGGGGAGCTGTTTTTT.

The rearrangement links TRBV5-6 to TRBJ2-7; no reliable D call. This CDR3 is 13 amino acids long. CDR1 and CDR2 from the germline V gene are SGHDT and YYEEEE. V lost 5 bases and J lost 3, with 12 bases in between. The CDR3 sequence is CASSLVNHYEQYF. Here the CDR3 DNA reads TGTGCCAGCAGTTTAGTTAATCACTACGAGCAGTACTTC.

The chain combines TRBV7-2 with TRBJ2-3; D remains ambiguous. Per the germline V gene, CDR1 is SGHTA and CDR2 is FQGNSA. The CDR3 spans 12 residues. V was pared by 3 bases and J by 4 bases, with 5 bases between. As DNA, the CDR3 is TGTGCCAGCAGCTTGTTGGCAGATACGCAGTATTTT. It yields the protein CASSLLADTQYF.

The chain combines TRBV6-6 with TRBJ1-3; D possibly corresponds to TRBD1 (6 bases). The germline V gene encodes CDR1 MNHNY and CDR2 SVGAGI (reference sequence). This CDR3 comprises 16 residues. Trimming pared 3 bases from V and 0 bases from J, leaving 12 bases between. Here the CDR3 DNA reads TGTGCCAGCAGTTATCCCACAGGGAGCTCTGGAAACACCATATATTTT. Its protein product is CASSYPTGSSGNTIYF.

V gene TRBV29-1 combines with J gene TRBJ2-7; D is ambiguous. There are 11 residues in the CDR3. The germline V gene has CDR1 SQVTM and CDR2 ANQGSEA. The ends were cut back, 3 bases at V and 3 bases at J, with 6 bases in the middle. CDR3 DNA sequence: TGCAGCGTTGAGAGCTTCTACGAGCAGTACTTC. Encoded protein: CSVESFYEQYF.

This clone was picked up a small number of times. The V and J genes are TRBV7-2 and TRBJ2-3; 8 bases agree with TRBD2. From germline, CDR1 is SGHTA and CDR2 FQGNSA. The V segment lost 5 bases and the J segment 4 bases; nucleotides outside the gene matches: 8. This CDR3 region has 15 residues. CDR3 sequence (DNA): TGTGCCAGCAGCCCCGGGGGGGGTGGGGCAGATACGCAGTATTTT. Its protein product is CASSPGGGGADTQYF.

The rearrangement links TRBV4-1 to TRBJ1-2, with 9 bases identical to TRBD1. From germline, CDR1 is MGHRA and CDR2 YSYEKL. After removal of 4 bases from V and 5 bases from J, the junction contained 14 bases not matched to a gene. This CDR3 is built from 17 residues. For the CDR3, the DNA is TGCGCCAGCAGCCCTACCAAAGCATACGGGACAGGGTATGGCTACACCTTC. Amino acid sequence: CASSPTKAYGTGYGYTF.

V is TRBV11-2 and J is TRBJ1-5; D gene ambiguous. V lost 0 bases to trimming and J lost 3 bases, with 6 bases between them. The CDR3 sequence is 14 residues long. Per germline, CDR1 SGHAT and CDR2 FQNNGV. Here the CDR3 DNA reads TGTGCCAGCAGCTTAGACAGGTTCAATCAGCCCCAGCATTTT. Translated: CASSLDRFNQPQHF.

CDR3 sequence (DNA): TGTGCCAGCAGCCCGAATTATAGCGGGGGAAGCTCCTACAATGAGCAGTTCTTC. It codes for CASSPNYSGGSSYNEQFF. The genes are TRBV7-8 and TRBJ2-1; 9 bases are shared with TRBD2. The ends lost 5 bases at V and 0 bases at J; junction bases unmatched: 11. The CDR3 is 18 amino acids. The germline CDR1 and CDR2 sequences are SGHVS and FQNEAQ. The whole variable domain, remainder taken from reference TRBV7-8 and TRBJ2-1, is GAGVSQSPRYKVAKRGQDVALRCDPISGHVSLFWYQQALGQGPEFLTYFQNEAQLDKSGLPSDRFFAERPEGSVSTLKIQRTQQEDSAVYLCASSPNYSGGSSYNEQFFGPGTRLTVL.

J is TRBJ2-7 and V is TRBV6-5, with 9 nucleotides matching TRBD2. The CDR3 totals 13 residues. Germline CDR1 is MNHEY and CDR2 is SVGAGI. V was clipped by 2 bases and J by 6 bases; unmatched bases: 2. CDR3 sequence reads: CASSYLSGGEQYF. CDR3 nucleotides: TGTGCCAGCAGTTACCTTAGCGGGGGCGAGCAGTACTTC.

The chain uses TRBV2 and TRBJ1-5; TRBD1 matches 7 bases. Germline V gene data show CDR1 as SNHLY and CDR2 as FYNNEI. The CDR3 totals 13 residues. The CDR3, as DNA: TGTGCTTACAGGGGAGACACCGATCAGCCCCAGCATTTT. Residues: CAYRGDTDQPQHF.

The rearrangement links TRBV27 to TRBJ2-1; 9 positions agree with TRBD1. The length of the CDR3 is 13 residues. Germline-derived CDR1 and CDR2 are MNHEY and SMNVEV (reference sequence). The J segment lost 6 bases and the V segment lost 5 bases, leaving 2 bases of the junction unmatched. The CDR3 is CASSLGQGNEQFF. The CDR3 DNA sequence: TGTGCCAGCAGTCTGGGACAGGGCAATGAGCAGTTCTTC.

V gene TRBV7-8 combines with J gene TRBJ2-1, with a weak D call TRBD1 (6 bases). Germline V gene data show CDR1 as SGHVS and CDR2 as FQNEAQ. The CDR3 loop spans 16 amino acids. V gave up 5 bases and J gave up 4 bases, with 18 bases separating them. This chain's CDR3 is CASSAYRVVGYNEQFF. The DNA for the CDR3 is TGTGCCAGCAGCGCGTACAGGGTCGTGGGATACAATGAGCAGTTCTTC.

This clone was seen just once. The DNA of the CDR3 is TGTGCCAGTAGTTCATTCGGGGGCAGGTTTGGGAATGAGCAGTTCTTC. It specifies CASSSFGGRFGNEQFF. The chain recombines TRBV19 with TRBJ2-1; D may correspond to TRBD1 or TRBD2 (6 bases each). The CDR3 is 16 residues long. Per the germline V gene, CDR1 is LNHDA and CDR2 is SQIVND (reference sequence). With 5 bases removed from V and 7 bases from J, the gap between germline ends came to 21 bases.

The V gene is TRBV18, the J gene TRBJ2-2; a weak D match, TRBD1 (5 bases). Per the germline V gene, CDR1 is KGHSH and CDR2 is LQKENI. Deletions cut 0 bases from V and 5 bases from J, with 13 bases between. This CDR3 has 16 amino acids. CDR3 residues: CASSPPQGVGTGELFF. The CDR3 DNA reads TGTGCCAGCTCACCACCGCAGGGTGTGGGTACCGGGGAGCTGTTTTTT.

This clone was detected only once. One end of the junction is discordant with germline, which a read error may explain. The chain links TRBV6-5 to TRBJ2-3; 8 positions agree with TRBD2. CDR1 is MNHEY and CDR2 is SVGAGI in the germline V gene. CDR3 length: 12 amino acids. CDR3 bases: TGTGCCAGCAGTTCGGGACTAGATAAGCAGTATTTT. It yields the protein CASSSGLDKQYF.

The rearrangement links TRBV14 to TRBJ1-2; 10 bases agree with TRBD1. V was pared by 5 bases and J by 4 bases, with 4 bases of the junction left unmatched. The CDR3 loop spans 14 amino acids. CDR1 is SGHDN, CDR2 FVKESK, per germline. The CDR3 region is CASSGGQGIYGYTF. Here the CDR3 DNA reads TGTGCCAGCAGCGGGGGACAGGGGATCTATGGCTACACCTTC.

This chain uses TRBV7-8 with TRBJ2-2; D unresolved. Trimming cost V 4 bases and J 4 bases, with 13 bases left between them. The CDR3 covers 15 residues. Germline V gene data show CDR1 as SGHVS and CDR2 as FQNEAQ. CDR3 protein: CASSSTRVVTGELFF. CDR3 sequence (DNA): TGTGCCAGCAGCTCAACCCGGGTTGTCACCGGGGAGCTGTTTTTT.

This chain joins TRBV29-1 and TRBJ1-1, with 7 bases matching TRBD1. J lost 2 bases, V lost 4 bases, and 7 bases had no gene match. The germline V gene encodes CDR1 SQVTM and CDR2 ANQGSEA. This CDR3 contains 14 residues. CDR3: CSVVTGEANTEAFF. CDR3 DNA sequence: TGCAGCGTTGTTACAGGGGAGGCAAACACTGAAGCTTTCTTT.

DNA for the CDR3: TGTGCCAGCAGCCCCCTTACCTCGACCGAGTATGGCTACACCTTC. Translation gives CASSPLTSTEYGYTF. The J gene is TRBJ1-2, the V gene TRBV14; D is uncertain. CDR3 length: 15 residues. CDR1 and CDR2 (germline): SGHDN, FVKESK. Between the trimmed V and J ends, which lost 4 bases and 5 bases, there was a span of 17 bases.

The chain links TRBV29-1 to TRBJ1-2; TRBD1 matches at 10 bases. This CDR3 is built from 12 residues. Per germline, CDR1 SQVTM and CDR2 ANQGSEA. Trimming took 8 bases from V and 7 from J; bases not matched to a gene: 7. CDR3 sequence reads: CSTSDRGFGYTF. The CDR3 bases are TGCAGCACCTCGGACAGGGGGTTTGGCTACACCTTC.

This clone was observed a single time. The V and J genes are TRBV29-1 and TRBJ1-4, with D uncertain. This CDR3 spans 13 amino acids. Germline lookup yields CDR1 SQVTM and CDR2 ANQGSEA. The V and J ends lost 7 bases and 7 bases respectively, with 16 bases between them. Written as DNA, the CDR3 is TGCAGCGCTGTAAGAGGGATAGGTGAAAAACTGTTTTTT. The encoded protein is CSAVRGIGEKLFF.

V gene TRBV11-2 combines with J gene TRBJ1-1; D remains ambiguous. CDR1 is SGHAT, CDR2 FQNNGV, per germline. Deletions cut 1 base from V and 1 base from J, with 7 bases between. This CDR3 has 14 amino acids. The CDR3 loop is CASSLGYANTEAFF. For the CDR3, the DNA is TGTGCCAGCAGCTTAGGGTACGCGAACACTGAAGCTTTCTTT. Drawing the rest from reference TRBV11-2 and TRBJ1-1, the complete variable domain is EAGVAQSPRYKIIEKRQSVAFWCNPISGHATLYWYQQILGQGPKLLIQFQNNGVVDDSQLPKDRFSAERLKGVDSTLKIQPAKLEDSAVYLCASSLGYANTEAFFGQGTRLTVV.

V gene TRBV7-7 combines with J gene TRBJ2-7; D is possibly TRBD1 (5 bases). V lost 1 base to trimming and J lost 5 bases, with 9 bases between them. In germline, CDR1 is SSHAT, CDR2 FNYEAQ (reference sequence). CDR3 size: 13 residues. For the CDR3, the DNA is TGTGCCAGCAGCTTAGAGGCAGGGAACGAGCAGTACTTC. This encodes CASSLEAGNEQYF. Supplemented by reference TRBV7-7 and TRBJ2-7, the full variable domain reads GAGVSQSPRYKVTKRGQDVTLRCDPISSHATLYWYQQALGQGPEFLTYFNYEAQPDKSGLPSDRFSAERPEGSISTLTIQRTEQRDSAMYRCASSLEAGNEQYFGPGTRLTVT.

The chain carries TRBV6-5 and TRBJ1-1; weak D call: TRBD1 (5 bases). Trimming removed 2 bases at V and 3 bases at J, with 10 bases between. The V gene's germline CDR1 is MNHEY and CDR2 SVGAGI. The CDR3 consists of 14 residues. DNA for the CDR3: TGTGCCAGCAGTTACCGGGGGGGGGACACTGAAGCTTTCTTT. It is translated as CASSYRGGDTEAFF.

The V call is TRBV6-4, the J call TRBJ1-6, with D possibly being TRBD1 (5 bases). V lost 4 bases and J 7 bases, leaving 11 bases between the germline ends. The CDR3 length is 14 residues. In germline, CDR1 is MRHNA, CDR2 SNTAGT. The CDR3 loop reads CASSVGGENSPLHF. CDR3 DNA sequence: TGTGCCAGCAGTGTGGGAGGGGAAAATTCACCCCTCCACTTT.

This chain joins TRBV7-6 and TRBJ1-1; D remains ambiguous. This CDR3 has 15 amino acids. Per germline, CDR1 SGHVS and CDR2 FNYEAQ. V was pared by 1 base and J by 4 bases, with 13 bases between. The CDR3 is CASSLGLGGVTEAFF. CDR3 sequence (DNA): TGTGCCAGCAGCTTAGGGCTCGGTGGGGTCACTGAAGCTTTCTTT.

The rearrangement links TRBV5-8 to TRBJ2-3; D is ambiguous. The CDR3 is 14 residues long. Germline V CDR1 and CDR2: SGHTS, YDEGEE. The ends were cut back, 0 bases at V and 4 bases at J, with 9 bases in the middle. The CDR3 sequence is CASSLVGDPDTQYF. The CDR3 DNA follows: TGTGCCAGCAGCTTGGTTGGGGATCCAGATACGCAGTATTTT.

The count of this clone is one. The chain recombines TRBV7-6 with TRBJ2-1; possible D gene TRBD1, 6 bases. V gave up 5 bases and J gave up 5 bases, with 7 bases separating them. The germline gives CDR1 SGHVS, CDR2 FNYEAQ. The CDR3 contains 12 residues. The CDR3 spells CASSAGDNEQFF. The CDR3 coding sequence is TGTGCCAGCAGCGCAGGGGACAATGAGCAGTTCTTC.

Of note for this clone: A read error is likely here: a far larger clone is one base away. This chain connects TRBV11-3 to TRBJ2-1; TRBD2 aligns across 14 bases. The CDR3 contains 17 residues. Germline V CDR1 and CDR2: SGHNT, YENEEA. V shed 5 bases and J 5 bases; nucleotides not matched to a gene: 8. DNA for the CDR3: TGTGCCAGCAGCGCCGGCGGGGGACTAGCGGGGGACAATGAGCAGTTCTTC. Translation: CASSAGGGLAGDNEQFF.